This T cell receptor beta chain was profiled in a study of blood T cell repertoires in COVID-19. Study-wide context: Acute and convalescent COVID-19 specimens originated in the United States, Italy and Spain. Sample material is recorded as cDNA or gDNA derived from T cells, B-cell-depleted T cells, or PBMCs.

The CDR3 totals 12 residues. Germline V lookup: CDR1 LNHDA, CDR2 SQIVND (reference sequence). Trimming took off 5 bases at V and 4 bases at J, with 9 bases between the two ends. Per the original data handling: Estimation of nucleated cell counts was performed using reference gene primer amplification. Here immunoSEQ multiplex PCR was the method, and the copy in TCRdb shows in-frame clones only, minus some. V, J and clone size are taken as reported in that table, and D and trimming were inferred from the DNA itself. The sample shows 87,000 or so clones, 90% of them seen only once. Seattle cases were enrolled at active infection and followed longitudinally.

The sequenced sample consisted of peripheral blood. The chain is built from TRBV19 and TRBJ2-7; unclear D gene. The sequence derives from a man between 18 and 35 years old with COVID-19, enrolled during active disease. CDR3 protein: CASSLPGYEQYF. In DNA form, the CDR3 reads TGTGCCAGTAGTCTACCCGGGTACGAGCAGTACTTC.